This TCR beta chain was recorded in a study of cytomegalovirus exposure and HLA in healthy donors (dated by TCRdb to 2015 to 2018). In terms of the full investigation: According to a later analysis, one platform produced both the roughly 130 validation repertoires and the approximately 660 repertoires of the first cohort. The study was designed to test whether signatures of past pathogen exposure could be identified by cataloging public T cell receptors. Along with the approximately 650-subject first cohort, a separate validation cohort of approximately 110 different subjects was used. To predict cytomegalovirus infection status, the study brought together high-throughput TCR immunosequencing, statistical association of individual TCRs with disease status, and machine learning.

Beyond this particular receptor, the publication reports: According to the authors, the approach could potentially be generalized to other disease states and immunological phenotypes. A later analysis found that TCRs clustered in the first cohort also tended to co-occur in the roughly 120 validation repertoires, with 94% of cluster scores above 0. Across donors, most TCR sequences were observed very rarely, whereas some public TCRs were present in many individuals. A few of the identified cytomegalovirus-associated TCR beta chains were confirmed in vitro to be specific for cytomegalovirus antigens. Cytomegalovirus status was reported to be diagnosed by the classifier with high specificity and sensitivity in both the original and validation cohorts. The study gave a list of some 150 TCR beta chains associated with cytomegalovirus. The validation cohort had no HLA typing available for a later analysis, so co-occurrence within that cohort was assessed over all 130 or so repertoires.

The donors were included in the validation cohort of around 120 subjects, a group kept apart from the roughly 700-subject first cohort. As for this clone: The specificity of this receptor is unknown. Per-base qualities were not stored, and no clone one base away is much larger.

Library method: the immunoSEQ multiplex PCR assay. As for the original processing: A statistical classification framework was built to diagnose cytomegalovirus status from the catalog of TCR beta chain sequences. TCRdb's version of the immuneACCESS table is confined to in-frame rearrangements and falls short of the full clone set. An unresolved V gene accounts for under half of the shortfall where checked; the remainder is of unknown origin. Clone size and V and J calls were adopted from that table, with D and trimming inferred from the DNA. The sample has under 200,000 clones on record, 75% to 90% of them singletons. The top ten clonotypes cover 2% to 2.5% of the sample. The junction shows trimming of 6 bases on V and 2 bases on J, and the gene matches do not reach 4 bases of it. CDR1 and CDR2 are read off the germline V gene as MNHNS and SASEGT. Including cysteine and phenylalanine, the CDR3 has 15 amino acids. The read is trimmed to its CDR3 DNA, 45 bases read in frame from base 1.

The sequenced sample was PBMCs. The chain is made from TRBV6-1 and TRBJ1-5; a stretch of 10 junction bases matches TRBD1. The receptor's source is a woman aged 18-30 years in good health and CMV-seronegative. CDR3 region: CASSGTGEGNQPQHF. The DNA sequence is TGTGCCAGCAGCGGGACAGGGGAAGGCAATCAGCCCCAGCATTTT.